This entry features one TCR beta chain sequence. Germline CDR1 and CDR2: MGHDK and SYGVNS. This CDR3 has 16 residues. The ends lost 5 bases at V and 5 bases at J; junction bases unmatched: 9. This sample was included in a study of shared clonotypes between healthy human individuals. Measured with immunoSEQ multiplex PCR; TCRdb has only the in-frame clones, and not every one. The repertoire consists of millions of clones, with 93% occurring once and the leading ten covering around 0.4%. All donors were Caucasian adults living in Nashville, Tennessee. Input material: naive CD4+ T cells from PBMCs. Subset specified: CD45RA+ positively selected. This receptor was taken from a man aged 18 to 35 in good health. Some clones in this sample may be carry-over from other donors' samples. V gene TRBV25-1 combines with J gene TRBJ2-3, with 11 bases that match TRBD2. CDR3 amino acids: CASSSTSGSDKDTQYF. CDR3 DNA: TGTGCCAGCAGTTCTACTAGCGGGAGTGATAAAGATACGCAGTATTTT.